This TCR beta chain was obtained from a study of T cell changes during pregnancy in multiple sclerosis. The CDR3 has 14 residues. V trimming: 3 bases; J trimming: 5 bases; junction bases outside the gene matches: 10. The V gene's germline CDR1 is GTSNPN and CDR2 SVGIG (reference sequence). Only in-frame clones appear in the TCRdb table, and some are missing; sequencing was by immunoSEQ multiplex PCR. The sample has around 68,000 clones, over 80% seen once. This material consisted of CD4+ T cells from peripheral blood mononuclear cells, taken before pregnancy. This clonotype was obtained from a female donor with multiple sclerosis, enrolled in a pregnancy study. This chain links TRBV30 with TRBJ2-7; 7 nucleotides align to TRBD1. The CDR3 protein is CAWRTLDRVHEQYF. CDR3 nucleotide sequence: TGTGCCTGGAGAACATTAGACAGGGTCCACGAGCAGTACTTC.